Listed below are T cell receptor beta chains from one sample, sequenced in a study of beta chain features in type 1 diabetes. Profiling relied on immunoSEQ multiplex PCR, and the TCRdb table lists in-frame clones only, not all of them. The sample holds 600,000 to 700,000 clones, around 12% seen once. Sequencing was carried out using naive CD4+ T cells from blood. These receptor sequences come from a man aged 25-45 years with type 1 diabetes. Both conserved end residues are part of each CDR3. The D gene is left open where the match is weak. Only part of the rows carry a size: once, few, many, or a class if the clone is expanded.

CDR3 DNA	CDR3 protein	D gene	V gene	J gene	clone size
TGCAGTGCTCGGGACTCGGGGACCCAGTACTTC	CSARDSGTQYF	-	TRBV20-1	TRBJ2-5	-
TGTGCCAGCAGCGTAGTAGCGGGGAGGTTAGATACGCAGTATTTT	CASSVVAGRLDTQYF	TRBD2	TRBV9	TRBJ2-3	-
TGCGCCAGCAGCGTCGGACTAGCGGGGGACACCGGGGAGCTGTTTTTT	CASSVGLAGDTGELFF	TRBD2	TRBV4-3	TRBJ2-2	few
TGTGCCAGCAGCGTAGCTCGGTCCCCCGGATTAGGTGGCTACACCTTC	CASSVARSPGLGGYTF	-	TRBV9	TRBJ1-2	few
TGTGCCAGCAGCGTAGGCGGGGGCTACAATCAGCCCCAGCATTTT	CASSVGGGYNQPQHF	-	TRBV9	TRBJ1-5	-
TGTGCCAGCAGCTTGCAGAATGGCTACACCTTC	CASSLQNGYTF	-	TRBV5-4	TRBJ1-2	-
TGTGCCAGCAGCTTATTGATCAGTTCTGGCTACACCTTC	CASSLLISSGYTF	-	TRBV5-8	TRBJ1-2	-
TGCGCCAGCAGCACGTTAGCCCGAGAGTACCAAGAGACCCAGTACTTC	CASSTLAREYQETQYF	-	TRBV5-1	TRBJ2-5	once
TGCGCCAGCAGCCAAGGCCCCATCCTGACTGGAAACACCATATATTTT	CASSQGPILTGNTIYF	-	TRBV4-3	TRBJ1-3	-
TGCGCCAGCAGCTTAAAGGGGGACGGCTACACCTTC	CASSLKGDGYTF	-	TRBV5-1	TRBJ1-2	-
TGTGCCAGCAGCTTGATAACCAATGAGCAGTTCTTC	CASSLITNEQFF	-	TRBV5-6	TRBJ2-1	-
TGTGCCAGCAGCTTGGCGCGGGACAGCACCTACAATGAGCAGTTCTTC	CASSLARDSTYNEQFF	-	TRBV7-9	TRBJ2-1	-
TGTGCCAGCAGCTTGAGAGTAGGAGGGAACACCGGGGAGCTGTTTTTT	CASSLRVGGNTGELFF	-	TRBV5-4	TRBJ2-2	few
TGTGCCAGCAGCTTGGCCCCGGGACAGAGCTATGGCTACACCTTC	CASSLAPGQSYGYTF	TRBD1	TRBV5-4	TRBJ1-2	few
TGTGCCAGCAGATCTAGCGGGGGCGCTTCTGGGTTCTTC	CASRSSGGASGFF	TRBD2	TRBV6-5	TRBJ2-1	few
TGTGCCAGCAGCTTAATCGGGAGCTCCTACGAGCAGTACTTC	CASSLIGSSYEQYF	-	TRBV7-2	TRBJ2-7	-
TGCAGCGTTGGGGAGGCAGGGGACTACACTGAAGCTTTCTTT	CSVGEAGDYTEAFF	-	TRBV29-1	TRBJ1-1	-
TGTGCCAGCAGCTCCGGGACAGGGGTGTACGAGCAGTACTTC	CASSSGTGVYEQYF	TRBD1	TRBV7-6	TRBJ2-7	-
TGTGCCAGCAGCCCCGGGGGGGGACCCTCTGGAAACACCATATATTTT	CASSPGGGPSGNTIYF	-	TRBV7-9	TRBJ1-3	few
TGTGCCAGCAGTTCGACAGGAGTCTACGAGCAGTACTTC	CASSSTGVYEQYF	-	TRBV28	TRBJ2-7	few
TGTGCCAGCAGTGAAAACCCCGCTAACTATGGCTACACCTTC	CASSENPANYGYTF	-	TRBV6-1	TRBJ1-2	-
TGTGCCAGCAGCTTTCCGACCCAGGGGTCGGGTTTTAGGAACACTGAAGCTTTCTTT	CASSFPTQGSGFRNTEAFF	-	TRBV7-2	TRBJ1-1	few
TGCAGCGCTACCGGGTCAGGGGGCCTAGGAAACTATGGCTACACCTTC	CSATGSGGLGNYGYTF	TRBD1	TRBV29-1	TRBJ1-2	-
TGCGCCAGCAGCTTGGACGGTCTTAACACTGAAGCTTTCTTT	CASSLDGLNTEAFF	-	TRBV5-1	TRBJ1-1	few
TGTGCCAGCAGCGTAGAGTCCCAGCGGGGGACGACAGATACGCAGTATTTT	CASSVESQRGTTDTQYF	TRBD2	TRBV9	TRBJ2-3	-
TGTGCCAGCAGTCCAGCCGGATTGAACACTGAAGCTTTCTTT	CASSPAGLNTEAFF	-	TRBV6-6	TRBJ1-1	-
TGCAGCGCCAGGGCACACTCTGGAAACACCATATATTTT	CSARAHSGNTIYF	-	TRBV29-1	TRBJ1-3	few
TGTGCCAGCAGCCCCCCTGGTTCCCTAGCCAAAAACATTCAGTACTTC	CASSPPGSLAKNIQYF	-	TRBV7-2	TRBJ2-4	-
TGTGCCAGCAGCCAAGGACAGGTGTACACCGGGGAGCTGTTTTTT	CASSQGQVYTGELFF	TRBD1	TRBV7-2	TRBJ2-2	-
TGTGCCAGCTCACCCAACACTTTCACAGATACGCAGTATTTT	CASSPNTFTDTQYF	-	TRBV18	TRBJ2-3	-
TGTGCCAGCAGCTTAGGAGGACTAGCATCAACATTTGATACGCAGTATTTT	CASSLGGLASTFDTQYF	TRBD2	TRBV7-8	TRBJ2-3	-
TGTGCCAGCAGCCATGGACTGACCGCGAACACCGGGGAGCTGTTTTTT	CASSHGLTANTGELFF	-	TRBV7-2	TRBJ2-2	few